What follows describes a single T cell receptor (beta chain). The antigen is not known. This entry is derived from a study of PD-L1 blockade in urothelial cancer. Study details: At 6 weeks and at 3 weeks (second dose) after treatment start, blood was analyzed. Typically, measured as a median, blood samples had 150,000 or so T cells. Study results and caveats: Tumor-associated TCR clones expanded more in blood at 3 weeks in patients with durable benefit.

The CDR3 contains 14 residues. V lost 2 bases and J 4 bases, leaving 8 bases between the germline ends. Per germline, CDR1 SGHAT and CDR2 FQNNGV. Time point reported: peripheral blood 6 weeks after treatment start. Each PCR received spiked synthetic TCR analog templates. The table came from immunoSEQ multiplex PCR; TCRdb's copy has only in-frame clones and leaves some out. The data show 100,000 to 150,000 clones, about 84% seen once. The V call is TRBV11-2, the J call TRBJ2-2; D uncertain. The receptor was isolated from a man over 45 with urothelial cancer. The sample here was PBMCs, taken around atezolizumab (anti-PD-L1) treatment. The CDR3 loop is CASSLLWSTGELFF. The CDR3 DNA reads as TGTGCCAGCAGCTTATTATGGAGCACCGGGGAGCTGTTTTTT.